This TCR beta chain derives from a study of blood T cell repertoires in COVID-19 (dated by TCRdb to 2020 to 2022). For the study in its entirety: The collaborator samples originated in the United States, Italy and Spain and spanned the acute and convalescent phases of COVID-19. Where available, HLA class I and class II types were taken from metadata supplied by the sample provider and were not determined by assay-based typing. Samples came from the ongoing ImmuneRACE study (first 160 participants) plus 1,254 subjects from 6 global collaborators. The material from the prospective study consisted of cDNA or gDNA derived from T cells, B-cell-depleted T cells, or PBMCs. The repertoires were released in a freely available public database meant as a resource for research on the immune response to SARS-CoV-2. Deeply sampled blood TCRbeta repertoires from subjects exposed to, actively infected with, or recovered from COVID-19 were included in the dataset. The sample metadata nearly always contained a de-identified subject ID, COVID-19 status, age in years and sex.

Points the paper makes about the study in general: How much clinical and demographic metadata was included differed by source and by participant, and the metadata was provided uncurated.

For this clone: What this receptor recognizes is not known. No per-base quality is available; no much larger clone lies one base away.

V and J lose 7 bases and 0 bases, and a span of 10 bases separates them. The germline V gene (reference sequence) gives CDR1 as LNHDA and CDR2 as SQIVND. Counted from cysteine to phenylalanine, this CDR3 has 13 amino acids. Left in the record is the CDR3 DNA by itself, 39 bases read in frame from the first base. The immunoSEQ Assay, a bias-controlled multiplex PCR, was used to amplify TCRbeta CDR3 regions from genomic DNA. In the paper's pipeline: The number of nucleated cells in each sample was estimated from the amplification of reference gene primers within the assay. To quantify the absolute abundance of each unique TCRbeta CDR3 rearrangement, sequence reads were collapsed and filtered. For each sample, productive Simpson clonality was calculated as the square root of Simpson's diversity index over productive rearrangements. TCRdb took over this immuneACCESS table, retaining in-frame rearrangements with V and J assigned. Such tables are incomplete; in checked studies, under half of the missing clones stem from an unresolved V gene, and the remainder is unexplained. For V, J and clone size, that table is used; D and trimming come from the DNA. Here the sample has fewer than 250,000 clones; 83% occur a single time. The ten largest account for 3% to 4% of the sample.

In the prospective study, participants were roughly 18 to 95 years old, resided in 25 or so geographic areas of the United States, and were enrolled through a virtual design. To assign participants to cohorts, the prospective study relied on clinical history that participants themselves reported in a screening survey and a study questionnaire. Exposed participants were defined as having been in contact with someone with a PCR-confirmed or clinician-diagnosed COVID-19 case within 2 weeks of study entry. Each participant in the prospective study had whole blood, serum and a nasopharyngeal or oropharyngeal swab collected by mobile phlebotomists. Additional blood draws and questionnaires over an approximately 2-month period could optionally be provided by prospective study participants. Before DNA extraction, blood samples from the prospective study were shipped at room temperature or frozen.

Source material: PBMCs or T cells enriched from blood (not recorded which). Recombination linked TRBV19 to TRBJ2-7; the D gene cannot be resolved reliably. The TCR comes from a middle-aged woman who had been exposed to COVID-19. The sequenced DNA: TGTGCCAGTAATCCCGGAGACTCCTACGAGCAGTACTTC. It is translated as CASNPGDSYEQYF.